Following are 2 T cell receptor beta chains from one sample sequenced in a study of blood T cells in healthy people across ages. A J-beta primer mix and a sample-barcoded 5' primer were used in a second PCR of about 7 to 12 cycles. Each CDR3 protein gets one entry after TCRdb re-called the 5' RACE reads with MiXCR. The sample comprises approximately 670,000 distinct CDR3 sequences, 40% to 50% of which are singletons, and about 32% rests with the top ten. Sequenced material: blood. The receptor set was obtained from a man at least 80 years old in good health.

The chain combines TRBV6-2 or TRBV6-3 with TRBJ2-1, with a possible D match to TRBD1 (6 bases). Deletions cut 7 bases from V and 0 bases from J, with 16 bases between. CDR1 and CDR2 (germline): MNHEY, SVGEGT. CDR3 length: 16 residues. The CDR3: CASTQLGATSYNEQFF. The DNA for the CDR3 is TGTGCCAGCACCCAACTGGGGGCCACCTCCTACAATGAGCAGTTCTTC.

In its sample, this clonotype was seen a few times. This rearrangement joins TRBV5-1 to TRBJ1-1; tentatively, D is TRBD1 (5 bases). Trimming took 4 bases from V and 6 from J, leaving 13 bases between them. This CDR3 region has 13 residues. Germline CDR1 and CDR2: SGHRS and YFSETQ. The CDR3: CASSLRVDSEAFF. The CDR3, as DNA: TGCGCCAGCAGCCTCAGGGTAGACTCTGAAGCTTTCTTT.